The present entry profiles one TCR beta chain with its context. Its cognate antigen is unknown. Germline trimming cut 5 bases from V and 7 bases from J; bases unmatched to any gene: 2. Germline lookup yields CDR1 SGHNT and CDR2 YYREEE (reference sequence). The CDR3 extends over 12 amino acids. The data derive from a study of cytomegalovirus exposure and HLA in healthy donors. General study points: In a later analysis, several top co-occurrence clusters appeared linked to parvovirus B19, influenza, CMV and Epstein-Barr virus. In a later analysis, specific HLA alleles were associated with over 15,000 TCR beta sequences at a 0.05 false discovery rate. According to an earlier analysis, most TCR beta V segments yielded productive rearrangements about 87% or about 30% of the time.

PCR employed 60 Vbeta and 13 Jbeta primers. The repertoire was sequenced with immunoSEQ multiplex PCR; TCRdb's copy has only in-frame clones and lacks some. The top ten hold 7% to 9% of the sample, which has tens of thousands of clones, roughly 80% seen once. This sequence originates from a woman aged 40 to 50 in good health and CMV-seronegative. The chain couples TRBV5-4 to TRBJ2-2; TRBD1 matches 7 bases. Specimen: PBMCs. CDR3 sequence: CASRPGGGELFF. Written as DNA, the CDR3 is TGTGCCAGCAGACCAGGGGGCGGGGAGCTGTTTTTT.